This TCR beta chain is from a study of blood T cell repertoires in COVID-19. Study information: Acute and convalescent COVID-19 samples came from the United States, Italy and Spain. Sources were T cells, B-cell-depleted T cells, or PBMCs; the material itself was cDNA or gDNA.

Germline CDR1 is MNHEY and CDR2 is SVGAGI. Trimming pared 4 bases from V and 0 bases from J, leaving 8 bases between. The CDR3 is 14 residues long. Per the study methods: Reference gene primer amplification in the assay estimated nucleated cell counts. TCRdb's copy holds only in-frame clones and misses some; the assay was immunoSEQ multiplex PCR. V, J and clone size were drawn from that table, and D and trimming were deduced from the DNA. The sample yields 94,000 or so clones, 88% seen once. Sequencing input: peripheral blood. The sequence derives from a woman of 80 years or more with active COVID-19. This chain connects TRBV6-5 to TRBJ2-3; D gene uncertain. CDR3 amino acids: CASSSRSSTDTQYF. The CDR3 DNA sequence: TGTGCCAGCAGTTCTAGGTCTAGCACAGATACGCAGTATTTT.